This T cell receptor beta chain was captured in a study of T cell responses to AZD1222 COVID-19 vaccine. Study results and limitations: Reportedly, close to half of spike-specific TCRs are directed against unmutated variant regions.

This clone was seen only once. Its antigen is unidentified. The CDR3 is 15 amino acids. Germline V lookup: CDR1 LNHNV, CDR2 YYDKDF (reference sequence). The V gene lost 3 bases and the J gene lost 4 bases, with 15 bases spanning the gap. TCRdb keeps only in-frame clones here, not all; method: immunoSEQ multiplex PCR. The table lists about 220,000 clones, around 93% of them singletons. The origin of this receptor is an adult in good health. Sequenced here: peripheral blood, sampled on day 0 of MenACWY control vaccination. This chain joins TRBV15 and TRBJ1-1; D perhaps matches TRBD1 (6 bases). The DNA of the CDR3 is TGTGCCACCAGCAGGGAACAGGGTGTGGGCACTGAAGCTTTCTTT. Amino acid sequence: CATSREQGVGTEAFF.